This T cell receptor (beta chain) was captured by sequencing in a study of T cells expressing NK-cell markers. Across the study: Seven donors tested HCMV-seropositive and one tested seronegative among the eight sequenced. Whole-study findings and limits: Dominant NKG2C+ clonotypes were found to form 1.0-7.0% of CD8+ T cells in about six donors. Among four donors, these clonotypes also ranked first in the CD3+CD56-NKG2C+ fraction.

As to this clonotype: Its antigen is undetermined.

Germline CDR1 LNHNV, CDR2 YYDKDF (reference sequence). The CDR3 is 14 amino acids. TCRdb reanalyzed the 5' RACE reads and collapses them to one entry per CDR3 protein, without DNA. This table lists over 350,000 distinct CDR3 sequences. The sequence derives from a woman aged 45-59 years in good health. The sample was blood T cells: a sorted CD56 or NKG2C T cell subset, CD4+ or CD8+ T cells, or bulk PBMC T cells (not recorded which). J is TRBJ2-2 and V is TRBV15. The chain's CDR3 is CATSSGLNTGELFF. The entire variable domain, with the rest obtained from reference TRBV15 and TRBJ2-2, is as follows: DAMVIQNPRYQVTQFGKPVTLSCSQTLNHNVMYWYQQKSSQAPKLLFHYYDKDFNNEADTPDNFQSRRPNTSFCFLDIRSPGLGDTAMYLCATSSGLNTGELFFGEGSRLTVL.